A selection of T cell receptor beta chains follows, all from one sample in a study of OX40 agonist ivuxolimab in advanced cancers. Measured with immunoSEQ multiplex PCR; TCRdb has only the in-frame clones, and not every one. The table includes about 35,000 clones, roughly 85% detected once. The input for sequencing was CD4+ or CD8+ T cells sorted from blood, taken in a trial of the OX40 agonist ivuxolimab. Source of these receptors: an adult with an advanced solid tumor such as melanoma, head and neck, liver or kidney cancer. Both conserved end residues are part of each CDR3. The D gene is left open where the match is weak. Part of the rows lack a size; the others show once, few, many or a class for expanded clones.

v_call: TRBV27
clone_size: -
j_call: TRBJ2-7
d_call: TRBD1
cdr3_nt: TGTGCCAGCAAACCCGGGACAGGCAGGACCTACGAGCAGTACTTC
cdr3_aa: CASKPGTGRTYEQYF

v_call: TRBV27
clone_size: -
j_call: TRBJ2-7
d_call: -
cdr3_nt: TGTGCCAGCAGTTTATTTGGAAGGCGGGACGAGCAGTACTTC
cdr3_aa: CASSLFGRRDEQYF

v_call: TRBV29-1
clone_size: -
j_call: TRBJ2-7
d_call: -
cdr3_nt: TGCAGCTTCCGACGGGACTACGAGCAGTACTTC
cdr3_aa: CSFRRDYEQYF

v_call: TRBV11-2
clone_size: -
j_call: TRBJ2-7
d_call: -
cdr3_nt: TGTGCCAGCAGCACCAGCTACGAGCAGTACTTC
cdr3_aa: CASSTSYEQYF

v_call: TRBV19
clone_size: -
j_call: TRBJ2-1
d_call: -
cdr3_nt: TGTGCCAGTAGTATTACCAGCGGCGACAACTTCTACAATGAGCAGTTCTTC
cdr3_aa: CASSITSGDNFYNEQFF

v_call: TRBV30
clone_size: -
j_call: TRBJ2-3
d_call: TRBD1
cdr3_nt: TGTGCCTGGAGCGATCAGGGGGTTGCAGATACGCAGTATTTT
cdr3_aa: CAWSDQGVADTQYF

v_call: TRBV4-1
clone_size: once
j_call: TRBJ1-3
d_call: -
cdr3_nt: TGCGCCAGCAGCCAAGTGGAGGTGGGGATCACCATATATTTT
cdr3_aa: CASSQVEVGITIYF

v_call: TRBV11-2
clone_size: -
j_call: TRBJ1-1
d_call: -
cdr3_nt: TGTGCCAGCAGCCTAGTGGGGGGATTGAGCACTGAAGCTTTCTTT
cdr3_aa: CASSLVGGLSTEAFF

v_call: TRBV5-1
clone_size: -
j_call: TRBJ1-2
d_call: TRBD1
cdr3_nt: TGCGCCAGCAGCCCGACAGGGGAAGGAGATGGCTACACCTTC
cdr3_aa: CASSPTGEGDGYTF

v_call: TRBV4-2
clone_size: -
j_call: TRBJ2-7
d_call: -
cdr3_nt: TGTGCCAGCAGCCCTGGTTCGGGCGAGCAGTACTTC
cdr3_aa: CASSPGSGEQYF

v_call: TRBV7-6
clone_size: -
j_call: TRBJ1-1
d_call: -
cdr3_nt: TGTGCCAGCAGCCAATCCGGGACGATGAACACTGAAGCTTTCTTT
cdr3_aa: CASSQSGTMNTEAFF

v_call: TRBV11-2
clone_size: -
j_call: TRBJ2-7
d_call: -
cdr3_nt: TGTGCCAGCAGCTTAGGGCCGGGGCGCTACGAGCAGTACTTC
cdr3_aa: CASSLGPGRYEQYF

v_call: TRBV10-1
clone_size: few
j_call: TRBJ2-2
d_call: -
cdr3_nt: TGCGCCAGCAGTGAGTCCGTGATCGCGAACACCGGGGAGCTGTTTTTT
cdr3_aa: CASSESVIANTGELFF

v_call: TRBV7-3
clone_size: -
j_call: TRBJ2-2
d_call: -
cdr3_nt: TGTGCCAGCAGCCAAACAGGGAACACCGGGGAGCTGTTTTTT
cdr3_aa: CASSQTGNTGELFF

v_call: TRBV30
clone_size: -
j_call: TRBJ2-1
d_call: -
cdr3_nt: TGTGCCTGGAGTTGGGAGCAGGACAGAGCTTCGAATGAGCAGTTCTTC
cdr3_aa: CAWSWEQDRASNEQFF

v_call: TRBV7-9
clone_size: -
j_call: TRBJ2-3
d_call: -
cdr3_nt: TGTGCCAGCAGCTTAGTCGACGTTACTAGCACAGATACGCAGTATTTT
cdr3_aa: CASSLVDVTSTDTQYF

v_call: TRBV4-1
clone_size: -
j_call: TRBJ2-1
d_call: TRBD1
cdr3_nt: TGCGCCAGCAGCCAGGAGACAGGGAGCAATGAGCAGTTCTTC
cdr3_aa: CASSQETGSNEQFF

v_call: TRBV7-9
clone_size: -
j_call: TRBJ2-7
d_call: -
cdr3_nt: TGTGCCAGCAGCCCGGACAGAGGTACGCCGGTCCAGGGTTCCTACGAGCAGTACTTC
cdr3_aa: CASSPDRGTPVQGSYEQYF

v_call: TRBV30
clone_size: -
j_call: TRBJ2-1
d_call: -
cdr3_nt: TGTGCCTGGAGTGTACTCTCTATGCTCTCCTACAATGAGCAGTTCTTC
cdr3_aa: CAWSVLSMLSYNEQFF

v_call: TRBV4-1
clone_size: -
j_call: TRBJ2-1
d_call: -
cdr3_nt: TGCGCCAGCAGCCAAGACGTGGGCGGTACCTACAATGAGCAGTTCTTC
cdr3_aa: CASSQDVGGTYNEQFF

v_call: TRBV7-2
clone_size: -
j_call: TRBJ2-7
d_call: TRBD2
cdr3_nt: TGTGCCAGCAGCTTAGATAGCGGGGTGCGCTACGAGCAGTACTTC
cdr3_aa: CASSLDSGVRYEQYF

v_call: TRBV7-8
clone_size: -
j_call: TRBJ2-1
d_call: TRBD1
cdr3_nt: TGTGCCAGCAGCTTAGAGGGCCCTAGACAGGGGGAATTAACGCAGTTCTTC
cdr3_aa: CASSLEGPRQGELTQFF

v_call: TRBV5-1
clone_size: -
j_call: TRBJ2-7
d_call: -
cdr3_nt: TGCGCCAGCAGCTTTCTGGGGCTCGGCGAGCAGTACTTC
cdr3_aa: CASSFLGLGEQYF

v_call: TRBV27
clone_size: -
j_call: TRBJ1-3
d_call: -
cdr3_nt: TGTGCCAGCAGTTTATCTGGCTCTGGAAACACCATATATTTT
cdr3_aa: CASSLSGSGNTIYF

v_call: TRBV30
clone_size: once
j_call: TRBJ2-7
d_call: -
cdr3_nt: TGTGCCTGGAGTGTCGCGTTATCCGAGCAGTACTTC
cdr3_aa: CAWSVALSEQYF

v_call: TRBV30
clone_size: -
j_call: TRBJ2-7
d_call: -
cdr3_nt: TGTGCCGGACCAGGGGAAGGTGGCGAGCAGTACTTC
cdr3_aa: CAGPGEGGEQYF

v_call: TRBV25-1
clone_size: once
j_call: TRBJ2-2
d_call: TRBD1
cdr3_nt: TGTGCCAGCAGGGGACAGGTATCCGGGGAGCTGTTTTTT
cdr3_aa: CASRGQVSGELFF

v_call: TRBV27
clone_size: -
j_call: TRBJ1-1
d_call: TRBD1
cdr3_nt: TGTGCCAGCAAGGTAACATCGGGACAGATTCTTTACACTGAAGCTTTCTTT
cdr3_aa: CASKVTSGQILYTEAFF

v_call: TRBV6-5
clone_size: -
j_call: TRBJ2-4
d_call: -
cdr3_nt: TGTGTCAGCAGCCGGGACCCTGGCGGGTATAACATTCAGTACTTC
cdr3_aa: CVSSRDPGGYNIQYF